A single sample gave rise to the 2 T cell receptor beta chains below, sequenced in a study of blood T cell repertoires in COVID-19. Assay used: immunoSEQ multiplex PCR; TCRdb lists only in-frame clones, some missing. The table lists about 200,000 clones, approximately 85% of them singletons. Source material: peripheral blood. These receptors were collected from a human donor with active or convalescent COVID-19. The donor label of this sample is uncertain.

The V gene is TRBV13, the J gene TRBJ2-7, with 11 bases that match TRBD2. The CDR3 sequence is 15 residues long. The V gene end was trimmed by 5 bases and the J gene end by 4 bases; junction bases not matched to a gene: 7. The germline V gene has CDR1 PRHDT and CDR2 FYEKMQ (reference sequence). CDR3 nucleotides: TGTGCCAGCAGCCCCTCACTAGCGGGAGCGTACGAGCAGTACTTC. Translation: CASSPSLAGAYEQYF.

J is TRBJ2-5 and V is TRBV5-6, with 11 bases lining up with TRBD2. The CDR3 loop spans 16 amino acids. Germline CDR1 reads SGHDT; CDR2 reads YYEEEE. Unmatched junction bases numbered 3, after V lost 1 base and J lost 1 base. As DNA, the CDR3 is TGTGCCAGCAGCTTGAATAGCGGGGGGGGCCAAGAGACCCAGTACTTC. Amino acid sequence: CASSLNSGGGQETQYF. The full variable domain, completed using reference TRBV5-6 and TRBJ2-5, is DAGVTQSPTHLIKTRGQQVTLRCSPKSGHDTVSWYQQALGQGPQFIFQYYEEEERQRGNFPDRFSGHQFPNYSSELNVNALLLGDSALYLCASSLNSGGGQETQYFGPGTRLLVL.